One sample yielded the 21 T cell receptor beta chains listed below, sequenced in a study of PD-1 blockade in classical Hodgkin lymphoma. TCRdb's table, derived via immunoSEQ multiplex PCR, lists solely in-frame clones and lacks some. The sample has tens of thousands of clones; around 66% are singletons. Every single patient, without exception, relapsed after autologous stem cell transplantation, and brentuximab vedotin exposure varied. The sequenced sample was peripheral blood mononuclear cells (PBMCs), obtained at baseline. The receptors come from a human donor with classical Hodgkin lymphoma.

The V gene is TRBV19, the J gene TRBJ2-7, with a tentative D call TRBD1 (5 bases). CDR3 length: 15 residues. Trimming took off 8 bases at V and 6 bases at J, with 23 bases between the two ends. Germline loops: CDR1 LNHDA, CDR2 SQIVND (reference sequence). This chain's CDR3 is CASRPPGSSTSEQYF. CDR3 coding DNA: TGTGCCAGTCGGCCTCCAGGGTCGTCTACCTCCGAGCAGTACTTC.

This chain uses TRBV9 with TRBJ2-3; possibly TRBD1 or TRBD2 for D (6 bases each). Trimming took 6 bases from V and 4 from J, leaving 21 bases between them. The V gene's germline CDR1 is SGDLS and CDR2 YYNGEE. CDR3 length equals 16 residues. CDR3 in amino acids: CASTSATGRSADTQYF. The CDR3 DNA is TGTGCCAGCACCTCGGCCACAGGGAGGAGTGCAGATACGCAGTATTTT.

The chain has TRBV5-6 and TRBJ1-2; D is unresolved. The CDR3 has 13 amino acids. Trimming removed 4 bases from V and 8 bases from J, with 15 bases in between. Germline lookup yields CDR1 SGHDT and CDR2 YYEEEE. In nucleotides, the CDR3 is TGTGCCAGCAGCCCCGACGCCTTATACGGCTACACCTTC. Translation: CASSPDALYGYTF.

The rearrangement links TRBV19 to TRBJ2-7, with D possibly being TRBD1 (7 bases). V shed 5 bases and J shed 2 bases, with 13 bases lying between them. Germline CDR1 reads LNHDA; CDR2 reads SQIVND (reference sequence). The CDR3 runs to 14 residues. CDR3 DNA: TGTGCCAGTAGTTTACGCGGGACAGCCTACGAGCAGTACTTC. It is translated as CASSLRGTAYEQYF. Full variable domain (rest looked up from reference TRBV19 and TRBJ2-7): DGGITQSPKYLFRKEGQNVTLSCEQNLNHDAMYWYRQDPGQGLRLIYYSQIVNDFQKGDIAEGYSVSREKKESFPLTVTSAQKNPTAFYLCASSLRGTAYEQYFGPGTRLTVT.

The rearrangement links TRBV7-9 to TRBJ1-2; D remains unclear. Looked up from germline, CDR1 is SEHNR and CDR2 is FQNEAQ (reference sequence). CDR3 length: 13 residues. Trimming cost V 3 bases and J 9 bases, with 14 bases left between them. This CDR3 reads CASSFQVRKSYTF. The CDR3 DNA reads TGTGCCAGCAGCTTCCAGGTGAGGAAGAGCTACACCTTC.

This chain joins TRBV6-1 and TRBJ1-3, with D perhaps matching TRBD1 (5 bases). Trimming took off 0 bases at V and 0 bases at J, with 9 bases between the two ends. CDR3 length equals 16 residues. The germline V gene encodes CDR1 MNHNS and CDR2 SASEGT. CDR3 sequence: CASSEAEGSSGNTIYF. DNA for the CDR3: TGTGCCAGCAGTGAAGCCGAGGGGAGCTCTGGAAACACCATATATTTT.

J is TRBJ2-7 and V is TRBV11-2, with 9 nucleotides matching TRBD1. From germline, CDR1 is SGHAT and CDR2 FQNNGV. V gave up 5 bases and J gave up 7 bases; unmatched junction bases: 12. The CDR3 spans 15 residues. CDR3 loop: CASSVRTGQGWEQYF. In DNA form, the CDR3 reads TGTGCCAGCAGCGTAAGAACGGGACAGGGTTGGGAGCAGTACTTC. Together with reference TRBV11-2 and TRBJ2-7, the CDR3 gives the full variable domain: EAGVAQSPRYKIIEKRQSVAFWCNPISGHATLYWYQQILGQGPKLLIQFQNNGVVDDSQLPKDRFSAERLKGVDSTLKIQPAKLEDSAVYLCASSVRTGQGWEQYFGPGTRLTVT.

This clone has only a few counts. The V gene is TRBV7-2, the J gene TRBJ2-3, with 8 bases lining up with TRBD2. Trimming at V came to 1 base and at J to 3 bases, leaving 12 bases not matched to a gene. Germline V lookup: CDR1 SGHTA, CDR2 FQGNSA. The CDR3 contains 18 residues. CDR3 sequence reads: CASSLGTSGPGATDTQYF. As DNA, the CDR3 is TGTGCCAGCAGCTTAGGTACTAGCGGCCCGGGTGCGACAGATACGCAGTATTTT.

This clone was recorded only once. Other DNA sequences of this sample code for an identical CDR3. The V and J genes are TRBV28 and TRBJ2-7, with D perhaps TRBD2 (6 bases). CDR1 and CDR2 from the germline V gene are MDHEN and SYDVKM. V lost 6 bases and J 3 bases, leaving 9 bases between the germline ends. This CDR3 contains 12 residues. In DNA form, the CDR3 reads TGTGCCAGCAGCCTGGGAGGCTACGAGCAGTACTTC. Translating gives CASSLGGYEQYF.

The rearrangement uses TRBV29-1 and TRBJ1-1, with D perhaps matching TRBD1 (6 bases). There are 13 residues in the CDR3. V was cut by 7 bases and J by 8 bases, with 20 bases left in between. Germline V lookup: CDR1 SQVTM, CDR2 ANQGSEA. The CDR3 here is CSGSMGTTNEAFF. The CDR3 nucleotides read TGCAGCGGATCTATGGGGACAACCAACGAAGCTTTCTTT.

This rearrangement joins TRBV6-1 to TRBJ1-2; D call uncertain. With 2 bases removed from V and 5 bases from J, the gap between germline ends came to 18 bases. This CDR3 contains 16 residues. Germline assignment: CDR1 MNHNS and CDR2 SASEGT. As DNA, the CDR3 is TGTGCCAGCAGTGAAATTAGTCGGGTTCCCGTTTATGGCTACACCTTC. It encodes CASSEISRVPVYGYTF.

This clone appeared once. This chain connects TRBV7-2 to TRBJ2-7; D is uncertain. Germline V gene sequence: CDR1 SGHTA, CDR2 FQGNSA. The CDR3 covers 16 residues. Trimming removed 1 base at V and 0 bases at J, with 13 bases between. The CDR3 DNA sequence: TGTGCCAGCAGCTTAGATCGGCAGAAAAACTCCTACGAGCAGTACTTC. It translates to CASSLDRQKNSYEQYF.

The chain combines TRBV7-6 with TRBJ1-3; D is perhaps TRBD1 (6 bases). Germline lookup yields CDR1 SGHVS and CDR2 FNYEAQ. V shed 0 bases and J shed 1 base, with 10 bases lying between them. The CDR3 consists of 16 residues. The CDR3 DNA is TGTGCCAGCAGCTTAGCGACAGGTACTTCTGGAAACACCATATATTTT. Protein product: CASSLATGTSGNTIYF.

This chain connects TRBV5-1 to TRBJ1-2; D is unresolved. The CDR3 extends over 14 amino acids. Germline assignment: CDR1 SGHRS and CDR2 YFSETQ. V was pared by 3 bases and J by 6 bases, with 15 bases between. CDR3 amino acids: CASSSTPKLNGYTF. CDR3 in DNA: TGCGCCAGCAGCTCGACACCTAAGTTGAATGGCTACACCTTC.

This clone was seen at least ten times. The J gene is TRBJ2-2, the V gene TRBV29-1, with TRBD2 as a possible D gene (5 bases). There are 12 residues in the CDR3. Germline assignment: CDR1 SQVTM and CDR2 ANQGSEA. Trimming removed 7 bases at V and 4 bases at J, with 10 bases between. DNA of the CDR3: TGCAGCGGAGGGCTAAGCACCGGGGAGCTGTTTTTT. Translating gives CSGGLSTGELFF.

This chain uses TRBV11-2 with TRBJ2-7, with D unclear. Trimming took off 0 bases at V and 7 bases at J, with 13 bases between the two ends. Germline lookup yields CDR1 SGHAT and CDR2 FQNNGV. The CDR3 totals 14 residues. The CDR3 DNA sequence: TGTGCCAGCAGCTTAGATACAAGCGTTGGAGAGCAGTACTTC. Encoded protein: CASSLDTSVGEQYF.

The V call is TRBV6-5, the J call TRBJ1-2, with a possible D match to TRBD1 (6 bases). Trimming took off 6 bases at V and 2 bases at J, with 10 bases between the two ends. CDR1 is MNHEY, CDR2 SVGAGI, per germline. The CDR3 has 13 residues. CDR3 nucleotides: TGTGCCAGCAGATGGGGGGCCAACTATGGCTACACCTTC. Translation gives CASRWGANYGYTF.

The CDR3 DNA follows: TGTGCCAGCAGCAAGGCCGGGACGATTTACCAAGAGACCCAGTACTTC. It specifies CASSKAGTIYQETQYF. The V call is TRBV11-2, the J call TRBJ2-5; perhaps D is TRBD1 or TRBD2 (5 bases each). Per germline, CDR1 SGHAT and CDR2 FQNNGV. CDR3 length: 16 residues. Trimming took off 5 bases at V and 0 bases at J, with 16 bases between the two ends.

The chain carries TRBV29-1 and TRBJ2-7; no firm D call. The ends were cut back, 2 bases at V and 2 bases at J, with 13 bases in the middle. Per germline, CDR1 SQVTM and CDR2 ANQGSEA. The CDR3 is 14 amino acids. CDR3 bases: TGCAGCGTTGAATTGAGGAAGGGTGCCTACGAGCAGTACTTC. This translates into CSVELRKGAYEQYF.

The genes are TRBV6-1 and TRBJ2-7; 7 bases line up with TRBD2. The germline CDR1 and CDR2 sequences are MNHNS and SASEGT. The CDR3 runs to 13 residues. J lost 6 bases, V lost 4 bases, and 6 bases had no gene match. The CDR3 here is CASSAAGVAEQYF. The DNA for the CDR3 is TGTGCCAGCAGTGCGGCGGGGGTTGCCGAGCAGTACTTC.

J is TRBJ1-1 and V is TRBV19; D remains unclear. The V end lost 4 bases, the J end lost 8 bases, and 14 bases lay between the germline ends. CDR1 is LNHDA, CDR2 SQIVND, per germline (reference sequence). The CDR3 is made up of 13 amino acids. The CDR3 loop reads CASSTLLKGEAFF. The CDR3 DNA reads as TGTGCCAGTAGTACTTTGTTAAAGGGAGAAGCTTTCTTT.